Listed here is a single T cell receptor beta chain. The target antigen is unknown. The CDR3 has 13 amino acids. V dropped 0 bases and J dropped 4 bases, with 4 bases sitting between them. Germline CDR1 and CDR2: ENHRY and SYGVKD. This record comes from a study of human T cells and chemical hapten exposure. Turning to the study itself: The study patch tested 0.01% DPC on the upper back and read results at 6 days.

Points from the study as a whole: Expanded TCR counts at PT1 went up together with patch test score, a positive correlation. Every donor had alopecia, and their immune response may therefore differ from healthy people's.

Attachment of unique molecular identifiers to individual cDNA molecules was performed in the library. In TCRdb, the RACE reads were re-called with MiXCR into one record per CDR3 protein. The table has 150,000 to 200,000 distinct CDR3 sequences, around 24% seen once. Indicated time point: patch test 1, 2 weeks after DPC sensitization. Treatment noted: therapeutic diphenylcyclopropenone sensitization with weekly scalp DPC. The receptor comes from a woman aged 45-60 years with alopecia areata. Some clones in this sample may be carry-over from other donors' samples. The sequencing here drew on whole blood, taken in connection with sensitization to the hapten diphenylcyclopropenone (DPC). The chain recombines TRBV10-3 with TRBJ2-1; D gene unclear. The CDR3 region is CAISESPYNEQFF. The CDR3 nucleotides are TGTGCCATCAGTGAGTCACCGTACAATGAGCAGTTCTTC.